Detailed here is one T cell receptor beta chain. The CDR3 is 16 residues long. The J segment lost 2 bases and the V segment lost 4 bases, leaving 7 bases of the junction unmatched. Germline loops: CDR1 MNHNS, CDR2 SASEGT. The sample originates from a study of CD8+ T cells in alopecia areata. Study context: The study gave treated patients oral tofacitinib at 5 to 10 mg twice daily.

In each case, RNA was isolated and then reverse transcribed into cDNA as the sequencing template. The table came from immunoSEQ multiplex PCR; TCRdb's copy has only in-frame clones and leaves some out. This table has approximately 150,000 clones, about 89% appearing once. The sequences come from CD8+ T cells sorted from blood, collected at week 0. The clonotype originates from a human donor with alopecia areata. The chain couples TRBV6-1 to TRBJ2-1, with TRBD2 identical over 8 bases. CDR3 bases: TGTGCCAGCAGTGCGGGAGGGGGGTCCCCCTACAATGAGCAGTTCTTC. This sequence encodes CASSAGGGSPYNEQFF.